These 2 T cell receptor beta chains were sequenced from one sample in a study of blood T cell repertoires in COVID-19. The method was immunoSEQ multiplex PCR; TCRdb's version includes in-frame clones alone and lacks a portion of them. Of 150,000 to 200,000 clones in the sample, about four fifths were seen once. The sequenced material came from peripheral blood. Source of these receptors: a man between 60 and 75 years old with active or convalescent COVID-19.

This clone was detected only once. This CDR3 reads CASRQSGDVKDTQYF. As DNA, the CDR3 is TGTGCCAGCAGACAATCAGGGGACGTAAAGGATACGCAGTATTTT. The V and J genes are TRBV7-6 and TRBJ2-3, with D perhaps matching TRBD1 (6 bases). Germline loops: CDR1 SGHVS, CDR2 FNYEAQ. This CDR3 has 15 residues. Trimming stripped 6 bases from V and 6 bases from J, with 19 bases between. Full variable domain (rest looked up from reference TRBV7-6 and TRBJ2-3): GAGVSQSPRYKVTKRGQDVALRCDPISGHVSLYWYRQALGQGPEFLTYFNYEAQQDKSGLPNDRFSAERPEGSISTLTIQRTEQRDSAMYRCASRQSGDVKDTQYFGPGTRLTVL.

This chain joins TRBV5-1 and TRBJ2-1, with TRBD2 matching over 9 bases. Germline CDR1 SGHRS, CDR2 YFSETQ. After removal of 5 bases from V and 3 bases from J, the junction contained 6 bases not matched to a gene. The CDR3 loop spans 15 amino acids. This chain's CDR3 is CASSGASGNYNEQFF. CDR3 DNA: TGCGCCAGCAGTGGGGCTAGCGGGAACTACAATGAGCAGTTCTTC.